This TCR beta chain was recorded in a study of blood T cell repertoires in COVID-19. The wider study: Samples of COVID-19 (acute and convalescent) were obtained from the United States, Italy and Spain. Sample material is recorded as cDNA or gDNA derived from T cells, B-cell-depleted T cells, or PBMCs.

In the original processing: Estimation of nucleated cell counts relied on the amplification of reference gene primers. Assay used: immunoSEQ multiplex PCR; TCRdb lists only in-frame clones, some missing. For V, J and clone size, that table is used; D and trimming come from the DNA. The sample yields 250,000 to 300,000 clones, under 90% seen once. Trimming took 4 bases from V and 6 from J, leaving 12 bases between them. Per the germline V gene, CDR1 is MGHRA and CDR2 is YSYEKL. The CDR3 length is 14 residues. V usage is TRBV4-1 and J usage is TRBJ2-2, with D possibly being TRBD2 (5 bases). This sequence was found in a man aged 55 to 70 with acute or convalescent COVID-19. Source material: peripheral blood. The CDR3 is CASSLERAPGELFF. For the CDR3, the DNA is TGCGCCAGCAGCCTGGAGAGGGCCCCCGGGGAGCTGTTTTTT.